These 28 T cell receptor beta chains came from one sample sequenced in a study of T cells in Graves' hyperthyroidism and ophthalmopathy. What was amplified from RNA transcripts were TCR beta CDR3 regions. RT-PCR in the first round (using the HTBI primer set) targeted the TCR CDR3. MiXCR was run by TCRdb on the multiplex PCR reads, yielding one entry per CDR3 protein. The profile shows about 600,000 distinct CDR3 sequences, around 15% of them singletons. Sequencing was carried out using blood. These receptor sequences come from a woman between 50 and 59 years old with Graves' ophthalmopathy.

This clonotype has a count of ten or more. This chain joins TRBV5-1 and TRBJ2-2, with D maybe TRBD2 (6 bases). This CDR3 spans 16 amino acids. The V and J ends lost 3 bases and 2 bases respectively, with 14 bases between them. Germline V gene data show CDR1 as SGHRS and CDR2 as YFSETQ. The CDR3 sequence: CASSSEPTSNTGELFF. In DNA, the CDR3 is TGCGCCAGCAGCTCCGAGCCCACTAGCAACACCGGGGAGCTGTTTTTT.

V gene TRBV29-1 combines with J gene TRBJ2-1; D possibly corresponds to TRBD2 (5 bases). Germline V lookup: CDR1 SQVTM, CDR2 ANQGSEA. V was cut by 4 bases and J by 5 bases, with 12 bases left in between. There are 13 residues in the CDR3. The CDR3 spells CSVGSVTNNEQFF. In DNA form, the CDR3 reads TGCAGCGTTGGGTCGGTGACTAACAATGAGCAGTTCTTC.

This clonotype has a count of ten or more. The rearrangement links TRBV7-2 to TRBJ2-1; 9 positions match TRBD2. The CDR3 contains 14 residues. With V trimmed by 3 bases and J by 8 bases, 5 bases remained unmatched. Germline CDR1 reads SGHTA; CDR2 reads FQGNSA. The CDR3 DNA reads as TGTGCCAGCAGCTTCACCGGGACTAGCCATGAGCAGTTCTTC. Translation gives CASSFTGTSHEQFF.

Ten or more counts support this clonotype. The CDR3 DNA is TGTGCCAGCAGTACCCACCTTGTTCAGAACACTGAAGCTTTCTTT. This translates into CASSTHLVQNTEAFF. This chain connects TRBV12-3 or TRBV12-4 to TRBJ1-1, with D unresolved. V dropped 5 bases and J dropped 1 base, with 14 bases sitting between them. The CDR3 extends over 15 amino acids.

V and J are TRBV29-1 and TRBJ1-1; 11 bases are a match to TRBD1. Trimming cost V 7 bases and J 4 bases; bases outside gene matches: 2. CDR1 SQVTM and CDR2 ANQGSEA come from the germline V gene. This CDR3 region has 12 residues. The CDR3 here is CSGGTGGTEAFF. The CDR3 coding sequence is TGCAGCGGCGGGACAGGGGGCACTGAAGCTTTCTTT.

This clonotype turned up a few times. The chain employs TRBV27 and TRBJ2-2; D gene unclear. CDR1 MNHEY and CDR2 SMNVEV come from the germline V gene (reference sequence). The V and J ends lost 0 bases and 7 bases respectively, with 3 bases between them. CDR3 length: 12 residues. This CDR3 reads CASSLSYGELFF. As DNA, the CDR3 is TGTGCCAGCAGTTTATCCTACGGGGAGCTGTTTTTT.

This clonotype was seen many times. The rearrangement joins TRBV20-1 to TRBJ2-3; D remains ambiguous. The length of the CDR3 is 14 residues. Germline CDR1 DFQATT, CDR2 SNEGSKA (reference sequence). The V gene lost 4 bases and the J gene lost 0 bases, with 11 bases spanning the gap. The CDR3 is CSAMTAFSTDTQYF. CDR3 nucleotide sequence: TGCAGTGCTATGACTGCGTTTAGCACAGATACGCAGTATTTT.

This clonotype appeared many times. This rearrangement joins TRBV14 to TRBJ2-5; the D is unclear. The CDR3 is 13 amino acids. V was clipped by 2 bases and J by 7 bases, with 11 bases between them. The V gene's germline CDR1 is SGHDN and CDR2 FVKESK. The CDR3 coding sequence is TGTGCCAGCAGCCAACTAAATGGATGGACCCAGTACTTC. It translates to CASSQLNGWTQYF.

About this clonotype: A much more abundant neighbour one base away suggests this may be a read error. This chain connects TRBV12-3 or TRBV12-4 to TRBJ1-5, with D perhaps TRBD1 (5 bases). The CDR3 consists of 12 residues. Trimming shortened V by 2 bases and J by 16 bases, and 15 bases separated the two germline ends. CDR3 DNA sequence: TGTGCCAGCAGTTTAATGCGGTGGGGGATACATTTT. Its translation: CASSLMRWGIHF.

This clonotype has a handful of counts. The V call is TRBV4-1, the J call TRBJ2-1, with 9 bases fitting TRBD2. Germline trimming cut 0 bases from V and 4 bases from J; bases unmatched to any gene: 10. The germline V gene encodes CDR1 MGHRA and CDR2 YSYEKL. The CDR3 is 18 amino acids. CDR3 loop: CASSQDSSGGMTYNEQFF. Here the CDR3 DNA reads TGCGCCAGCAGCCAAGATTCCAGCGGGGGGATGACGTACAATGAGCAGTTCTTC.

This clonotype was observed a handful of times. V is TRBV14 and J is TRBJ1-4, with D uncertain. This CDR3 comprises 17 residues. CDR1 and CDR2 from the germline V gene are SGHDN and FVKESK. V gave up 0 bases and J gave up 8 bases, with 19 bases separating them. The CDR3 nucleotides are TGTGCCAGCAGCCAAGAATTTCTACCGGGATCGAGCGAAAAACTGTTTTTT. Encoded protein: CASSQEFLPGSSEKLFF.

This clonotype showed up many times. The gene calls are TRBV27 and TRBJ1-2; D not resolved. Germline V gives CDR1 MNHEY, CDR2 SMNVEV (reference sequence). V was pared by 3 bases and J by 8 bases, with 16 bases between. The CDR3 is 14 amino acids. The CDR3 spells CASSFATGFGGYTF. DNA of the CDR3: TGTGCCAGCAGTTTCGCAACGGGATTTGGAGGCTACACCTTC.

This clonotype was counted at least ten times. The V and J genes are TRBV30 and TRBJ2-1; D remains ambiguous. Germline-derived CDR1 and CDR2 are GTSNPN and SVGIG (reference sequence). The CDR3 spans 17 residues. V was pared by 0 bases and J by 7 bases, with 22 bases between. CDR3 sequence reads: CAWSVFGGTHISNEQFF. DNA of the CDR3: TGTGCCTGGAGTGTATTTGGCGGAACCCACATTTCGAATGAGCAGTTCTTC.

CDR3 in DNA: TGTGCCAGCAGCGTATTTCGGGACATGAACACTGAAGCTTTCTTT. This translates into CASSVFRDMNTEAFF. The genes are TRBV9 and TRBJ1-1, with D possibly matching TRBD1 (6 bases). Germline V CDR1 and CDR2: SGDLS, YYNGEE. Between the trimmed V and J ends, which lost 1 base and 0 bases, there was a span of 10 bases. The CDR3 spans 15 residues.

This clonotype has only a few counts. A much larger clone differs by one base, so this may be a read error. J is TRBJ2-7 and V is TRBV7-9; 8 nucleotides match TRBD1. V lost 5 bases to trimming and J lost 3 bases; unmatched junction nucleotides: 6. From germline, CDR1 is SEHNR and CDR2 FQNEAQ (reference sequence). The CDR3 loop spans 14 amino acids. The CDR3 nucleotides are TGTGCCAGCAGCGCCCGGGACAGGAACTACGAGCAGTACTTC. It specifies CASSARDRNYEQYF.

This clonotype was counted many times. J is TRBJ2-5 and V is TRBV3-1, with D possibly TRBD2 on 6 matching bases. The CDR3 runs 17 residues. CDR1 and CDR2 (germline): LGHDT, YNNKEL (reference sequence). Trimming shortened V by 0 bases and J by 1 base, and 15 bases separated the two germline ends. The CDR3 DNA follows: TGTGCCAGCAGCCAAGATTTTTCGGGACTCATCCAAGAGACCCAGTACTTC. Encoded protein: CASSQDFSGLIQETQYF.

This clonotype was found a few times. The chain combines TRBV9 with TRBJ2-1; no firm D call. Trimming took off 0 bases at V and 7 bases at J, with 8 bases between the two ends. Germline V gene data show CDR1 as SGDLS and CDR2 as YYNGEE. The CDR3 runs to 13 residues. The DNA of the CDR3 is TGTGCCAGCAGCGTAGGGCTGACTAATGAGCAGTTCTTC. Its translation is CASSVGLTNEQFF.

This clonotype was seen a few times. This sequence joins TRBV15 and TRBJ2-7; D is unclear. The V end was cut by 0 bases, the J end by 0 bases, with 12 bases between. Germline lookup yields CDR1 LNHNV and CDR2 YYDKDF (reference sequence). This CDR3 contains 16 residues. The CDR3 nucleotides are TGTGCCACCAGCAGAGATTATGACGGAATCTCCTACGAGCAGTACTTC. Its translation is CATSRDYDGISYEQYF. Based on the CDR3 plus reference TRBV15 and TRBJ2-7, the full variable domain is DAMVIQNPRYQVTQFGKPVTLSCSQTLNHNVMYWYQQKSSQAPKLLFHYYDKDFNNEADTPDNFQSRRPNTSFCFLDIRSPGLGDTAMYLCATSRDYDGISYEQYFGPGTRLTVT.

This clonotype was picked up a small number of times. The rearrangement uses TRBV12-3 or TRBV12-4 and TRBJ2-3, with a weak D call TRBD2 (6 bases). V was clipped by 5 bases and J by 3 bases, with 12 bases between them. This CDR3 is built from 14 residues. This CDR3 reads CASSLSAGTDTQYF. The CDR3 bases are TGTGCCAGCAGTCTGAGCGCGGGGACAGATACGCAGTATTTT.

This clonotype turned up a few times. V gene TRBV6-2 or TRBV6-3 combines with J gene TRBJ2-1; D call uncertain. This CDR3 has 17 amino acids. V lost 0 bases and J lost 0, with 12 bases in between. Germline values: CDR1 MNHEY, CDR2 SVGEGT. Here the CDR3 reads CASSYSGAFSSYNEQFF. The CDR3 DNA is TGTGCCAGCAGTTACTCTGGAGCGTTTAGCTCCTACAATGAGCAGTTCTTC.

A few counts support this clonotype. The chain recombines TRBV7-2 with TRBJ1-6; D gene ambiguous. Germline V lookup: CDR1 SGHTA, CDR2 FQGNSA. Trimming removed 1 base from V and 7 bases from J, with 11 bases in between. The CDR3 covers 15 residues. The CDR3 coding sequence is TGTGCCAGCAGCTTAGAACCTAGGGAGAATTCACCCCTCCACTTT. Its translation is CASSLEPRENSPLHF.

This clonotype was observed at least ten times. This chain connects TRBV7-2 to TRBJ2-3, with 8 bases matching TRBD1. Trimming took 4 bases from V and 4 from J; bases not matched to a gene: 10. The V gene's germline CDR1 is SGHTA and CDR2 FQGNSA. CDR3 length: 16 residues. Here the CDR3 reads CASSSYRGSFADTQYF. Here the CDR3 DNA reads TGTGCCAGCAGCTCATACAGGGGGAGTTTTGCAGATACGCAGTATTTT. Combining the CDR3 with reference TRBV7-2 and TRBJ2-3 gives the whole variable domain GAGVSQSPSNKVTEKGKDVELRCDPISGHTALYWYRQSLGQGLEFLIYFQGNSAPDKSGLPSDRFSAERTGGSVSTLTIQRTQQEDSAVYLCASSSYRGSFADTQYFGPGTRLTVL.

The sample holds many counts of this clonotype. V usage is TRBV30 and J usage is TRBJ1-1; D ambiguous. Germline V gene sequence: CDR1 GTSNPN, CDR2 SVGIG (reference sequence). Deletions cut 3 bases from V and 4 bases from J, with 12 bases between. CDR3 length: 13 amino acids. CDR3 protein: CAWRGIWGTEAFF. The CDR3 DNA is TGTGCCTGGAGAGGGATCTGGGGCACTGAAGCTTTCTTT. The full variable domain, rest sourced from reference TRBV30 and TRBJ1-1, is SQTIHQWPATLVQPVGSPLSLECTVEGTSNPNLYWYRQAAGRGLQLLFYSVGIGQISSEVPQNLSASRPQDRQFILSSKKLLLSDSGFYLCAWRGIWGTEAFFGQGTRLTVV.

The sample holds many counts of this clonotype. V usage is TRBV7-2 and J usage is TRBJ1-3, with 8 bases fitting TRBD1. Germline CDR1 is SGHTA and CDR2 is FQGNSA. V was clipped by 1 base and J by 4 bases; unmatched bases: 3. The CDR3 covers 15 residues. CDR3 amino acids: CASSLDRTGGNTIYF. Here the CDR3 DNA reads TGTGCCAGCAGCTTAGATAGGACAGGGGGAAACACCATATATTTT.

The CDR3 nucleotides read TGTGCCAGCACAAGGACTAGCGGTAATGAGCAGTTCTTC. This sequence encodes CASTRTSGNEQFF. V and J are TRBV10-3 and TRBJ2-1, with 10 bases lining up with TRBD2. Germline V lookup: CDR1 ENHRY, CDR2 SYGVKD. Losses at the gene ends were 10 bases for V and 7 bases for J; bases not matched to a gene: 7. The CDR3 is 13 residues long.

The V gene is TRBV5-5, the J gene TRBJ2-3; D not certain. The CDR3 covers 15 residues. The V gene lost 0 bases and the J gene lost 0 bases, with 8 bases spanning the gap. The germline V gene encodes CDR1 SGHKS and CDR2 YYEKEE (reference sequence). The CDR3 nucleotides are TGTGCCAGCAGCTTGGGACTTTTTAGCACAGATACGCAGTATTTT. Translated: CASSLGLFSTDTQYF.

As concerns this clonotype: A read error is possible here, since a much larger clone lies one base away. The chain links TRBV7-8 to TRBJ2-2, with D possibly TRBD2 on 5 matching bases. This CDR3 is built from 16 residues. Germline V gives CDR1 SGHVS, CDR2 FQNEAQ. CDR3: CASSFTRRSNTRELFF. The CDR3 DNA reads TGTGCCAGCAGTTTCACTAGACGGTCGAACACCAGGGAGCTGTTTTTT.

V is TRBV2 and J is TRBJ1-5; D is perhaps TRBD1 (5 bases). Trimming took off 5 bases at V and 8 bases at J, with 16 bases between the two ends. The CDR3 contains 14 residues. Germline values: CDR1 SNHLY, CDR2 FYNNEI. Here the CDR3 reads CASSSGQGLEPQHF. For the CDR3, the DNA is TGTGCCAGCAGTTCGGGGCAGGGCCTGGAGCCCCAGCATTTT.